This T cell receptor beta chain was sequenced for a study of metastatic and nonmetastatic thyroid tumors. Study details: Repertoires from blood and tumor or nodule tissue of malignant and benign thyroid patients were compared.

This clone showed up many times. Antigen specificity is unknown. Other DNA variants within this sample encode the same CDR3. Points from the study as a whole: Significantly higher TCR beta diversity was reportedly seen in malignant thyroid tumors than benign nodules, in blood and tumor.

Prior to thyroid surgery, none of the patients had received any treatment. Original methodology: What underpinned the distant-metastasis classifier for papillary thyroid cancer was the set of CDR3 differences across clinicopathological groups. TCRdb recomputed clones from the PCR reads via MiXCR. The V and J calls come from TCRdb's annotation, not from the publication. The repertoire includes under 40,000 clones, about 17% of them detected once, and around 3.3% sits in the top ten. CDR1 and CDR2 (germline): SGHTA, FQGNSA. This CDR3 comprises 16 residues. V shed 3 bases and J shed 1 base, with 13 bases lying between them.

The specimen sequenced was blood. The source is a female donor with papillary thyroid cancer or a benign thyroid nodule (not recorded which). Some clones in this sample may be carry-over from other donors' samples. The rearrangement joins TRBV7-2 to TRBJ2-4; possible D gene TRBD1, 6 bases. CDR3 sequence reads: CASSFTGPPAKNIQYF. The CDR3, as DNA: TGTGCCAGCAGCTTTACAGGGCCCCCCGCCAAAAACATTCAGTACTTC.